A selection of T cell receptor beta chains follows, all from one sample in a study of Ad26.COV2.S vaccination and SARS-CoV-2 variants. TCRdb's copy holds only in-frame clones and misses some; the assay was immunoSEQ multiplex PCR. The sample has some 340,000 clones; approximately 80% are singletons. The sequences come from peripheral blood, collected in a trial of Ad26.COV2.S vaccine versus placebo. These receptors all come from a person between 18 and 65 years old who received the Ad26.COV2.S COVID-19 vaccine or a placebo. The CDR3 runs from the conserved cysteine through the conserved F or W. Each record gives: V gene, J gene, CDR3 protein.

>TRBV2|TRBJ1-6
CASIITGGYSPLHF
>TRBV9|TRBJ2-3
CASSVYGDRITDTQYF
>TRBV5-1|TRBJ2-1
CASSLDPGSDEQFF
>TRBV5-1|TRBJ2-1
CASSLPTGATYNEQFF
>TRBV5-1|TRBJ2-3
CASSIALTGDTQYF
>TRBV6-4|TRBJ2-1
CASRALAGGRHNEQFF
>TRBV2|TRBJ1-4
CASRGTGDVREKLFF
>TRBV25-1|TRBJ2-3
CASSGSGGGRTDTQYF
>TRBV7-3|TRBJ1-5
CASRPIKACDSNQPQHF
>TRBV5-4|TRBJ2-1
CASNIGTEVDNEQFF
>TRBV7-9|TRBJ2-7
CASSLSRGPYEQYF
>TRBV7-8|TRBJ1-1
CASSFISGTNTEAFF
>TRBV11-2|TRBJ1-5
CASSLVLRYSNQPQHF
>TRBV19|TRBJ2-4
CASSIGGVAKNIQYF
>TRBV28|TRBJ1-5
CASSSHKTGGGQPQHF
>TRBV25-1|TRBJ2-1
CASKPAGGDEQFF
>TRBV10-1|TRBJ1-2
CASSEPAPGGWGPYGYTF
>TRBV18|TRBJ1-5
CASSPSPLGVGQPQHF
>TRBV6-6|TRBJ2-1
CASSSSAKQGNEQFF
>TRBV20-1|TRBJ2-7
CSASKRDEQYF
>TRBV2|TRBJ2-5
CASSEETQYF
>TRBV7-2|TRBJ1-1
CASSVTGTTEAFF
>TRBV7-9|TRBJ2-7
CASSPRAPPYEQYF
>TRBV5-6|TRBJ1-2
CASSLIQKVDTF
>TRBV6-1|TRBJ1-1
CASSELRSNTEAFF
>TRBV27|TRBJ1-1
CASSWRQENTEAFF
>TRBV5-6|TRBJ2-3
CASSLGSIPRADTQYF
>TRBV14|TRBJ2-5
CASSLGLGKRGATLQETQYF
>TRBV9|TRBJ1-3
CASSGQVGGNTIYF
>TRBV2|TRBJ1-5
CASSVRRDRGYSNQPQHF
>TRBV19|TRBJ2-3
CASSVHFGGSTDTQYF
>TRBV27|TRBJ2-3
CASSLEGFGGTDTQYF
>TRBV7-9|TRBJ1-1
CASTNRGRDTEAFF
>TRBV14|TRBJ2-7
CASSSDDSTYEQYF
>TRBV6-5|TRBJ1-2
CASSQSDRANYGYTF
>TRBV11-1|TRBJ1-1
CASRGGPNTEAFF
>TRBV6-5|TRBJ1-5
CASSPGTGTRQPQHF
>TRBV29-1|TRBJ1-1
CSVEDREGVNTEAFF
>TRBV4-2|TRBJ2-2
CASSPGGQGLSGELFF
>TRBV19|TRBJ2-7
CASRTVAISNEQYF
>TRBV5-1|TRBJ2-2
CASSMQVPNTGELFF
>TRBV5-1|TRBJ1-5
CASSLEGAGQPQHF
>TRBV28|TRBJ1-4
CASSLIGTNTEKLFF
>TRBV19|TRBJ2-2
CAGRDRADTGELFF
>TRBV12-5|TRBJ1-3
CASGLAGISGNTIYF
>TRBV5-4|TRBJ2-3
CASSPDPNADTQYF
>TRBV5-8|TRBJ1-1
CASSRETGVYTEAFF
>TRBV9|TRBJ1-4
CASSRRAGGAGTNEKLFF
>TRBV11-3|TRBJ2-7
CASSLEVGGSYEQYF
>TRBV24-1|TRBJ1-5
CATSGQGPNQPQHF
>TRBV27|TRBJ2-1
CASSPSPGGYYNEQFF
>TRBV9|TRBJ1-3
CASSANSGNTIYF
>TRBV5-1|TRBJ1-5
CASSLVQGGQPQHF
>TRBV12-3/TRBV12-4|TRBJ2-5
CASSFKSGETQYF
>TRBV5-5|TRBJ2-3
CASSKLAVTSTDTQYF
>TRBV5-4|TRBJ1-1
CASSLGGARDTEAFF
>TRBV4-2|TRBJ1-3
CASSQRSSGNTIYF
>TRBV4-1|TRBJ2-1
CASSQGPGRGSHEQFF
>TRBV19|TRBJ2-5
CATRPGTSREYQETQYF
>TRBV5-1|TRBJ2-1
CASRVSGGSGNEQFF